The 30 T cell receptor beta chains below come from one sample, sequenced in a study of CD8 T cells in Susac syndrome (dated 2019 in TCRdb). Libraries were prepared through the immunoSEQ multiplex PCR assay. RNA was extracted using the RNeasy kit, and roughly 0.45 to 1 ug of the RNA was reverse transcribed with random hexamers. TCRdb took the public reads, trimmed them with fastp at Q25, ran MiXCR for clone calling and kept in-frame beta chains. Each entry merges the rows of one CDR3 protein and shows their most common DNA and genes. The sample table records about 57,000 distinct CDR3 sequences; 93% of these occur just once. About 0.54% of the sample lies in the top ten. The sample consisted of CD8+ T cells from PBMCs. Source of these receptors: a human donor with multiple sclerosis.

CDR3 sequence: CASSQDRYAVSYEQYF. The CDR3 DNA is TGCGCCAGCAGCCAAGATAGGTATGCAGTCTCCTACGAGCAGTACTTC. The chain carries TRBV4-3 and TRBJ2-7; D remains ambiguous. Germline V CDR1 and CDR2: LGHNA, YSLEER. Trimming took off 0 bases at V and 0 bases at J, with 12 bases between the two ends. This CDR3 is 16 amino acids long.

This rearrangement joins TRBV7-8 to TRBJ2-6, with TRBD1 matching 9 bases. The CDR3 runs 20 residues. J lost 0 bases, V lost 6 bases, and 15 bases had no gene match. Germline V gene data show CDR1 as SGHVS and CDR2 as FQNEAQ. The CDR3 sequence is CASSFIMTGGSLSGANVLTF. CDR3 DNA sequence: TGTGCCAGCAGTTTTATCATGACAGGGGGATCCCTCTCTGGGGCCAACGTCCTGACTTTC. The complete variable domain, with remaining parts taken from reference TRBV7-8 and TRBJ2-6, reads GAGVSQSPRYKVAKRGQDVALRCDPISGHVSLFWYQQALGQGPEFLTYFQNEAQLDKSGLPSDRFFAERPEGSVSTLKIQRTQQEDSAVYLCASSFIMTGGSLSGANVLTFGAGSRLTVL.

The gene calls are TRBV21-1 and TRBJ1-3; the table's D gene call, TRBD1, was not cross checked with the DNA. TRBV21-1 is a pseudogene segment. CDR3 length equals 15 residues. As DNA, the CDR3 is TGTGCCAGCAAACGACAGGGGAAGCGTGGAAACACCATATATTTT. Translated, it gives CASKRQGKRGNTIYF.

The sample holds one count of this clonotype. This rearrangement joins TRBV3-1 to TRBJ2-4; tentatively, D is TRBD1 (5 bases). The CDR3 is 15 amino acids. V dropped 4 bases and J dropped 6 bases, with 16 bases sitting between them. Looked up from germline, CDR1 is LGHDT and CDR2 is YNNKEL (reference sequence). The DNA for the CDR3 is TGTGCCAGCAGCCCGATGCGACAGCCGGGAAACATTCAGTACTTC. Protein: CASSPMRQPGNIQYF.

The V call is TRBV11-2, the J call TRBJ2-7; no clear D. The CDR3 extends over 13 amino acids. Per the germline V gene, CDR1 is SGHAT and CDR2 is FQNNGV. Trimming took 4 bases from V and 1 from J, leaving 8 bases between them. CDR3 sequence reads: CASSSTQSYEQYF. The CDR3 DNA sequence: TGTGCCAGCAGCTCTACACAATCCTACGAGCAGTACTTC.

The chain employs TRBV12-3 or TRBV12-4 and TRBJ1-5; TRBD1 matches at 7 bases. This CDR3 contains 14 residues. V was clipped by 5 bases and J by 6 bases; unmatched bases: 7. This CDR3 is CASSDAGGGQPQHF. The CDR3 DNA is TGTGCCAGCAGTGACGCAGGGGGAGGTCAGCCCCAGCATTTT.

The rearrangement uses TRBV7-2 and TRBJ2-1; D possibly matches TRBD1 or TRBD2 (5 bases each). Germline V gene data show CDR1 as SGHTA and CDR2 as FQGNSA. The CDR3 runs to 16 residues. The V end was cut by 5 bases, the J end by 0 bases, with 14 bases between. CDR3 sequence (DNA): TGTGCCAGCAGCCCCGGGGCGGGTAGCTCCTACAATGAGCAGTTCTTC. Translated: CASSPGAGSSYNEQFF. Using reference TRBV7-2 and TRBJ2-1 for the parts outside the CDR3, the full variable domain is GAGVSQSPSNKVTEKGKDVELRCDPISGHTALYWYRQSLGQGLEFLIYFQGNSAPDKSGLPSDRFSAERTGGSVSTLTIQRTQQEDSAVYLCASSPGAGSSYNEQFFGPGTRLTVL.

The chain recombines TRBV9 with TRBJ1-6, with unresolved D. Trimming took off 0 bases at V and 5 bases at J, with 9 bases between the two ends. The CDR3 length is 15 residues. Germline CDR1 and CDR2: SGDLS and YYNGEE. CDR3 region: CASSVAGPHNSPLHF. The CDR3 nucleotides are TGTGCCAGCAGCGTAGCCGGGCCTCATAATTCACCCCTCCACTTT.

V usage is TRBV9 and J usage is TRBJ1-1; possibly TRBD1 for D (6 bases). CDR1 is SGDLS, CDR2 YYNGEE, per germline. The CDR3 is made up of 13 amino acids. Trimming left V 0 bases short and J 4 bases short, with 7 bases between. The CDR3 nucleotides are TGTGCCAGCAGCGTAGTACAGGGCACTGAAGCTTTCTTT. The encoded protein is CASSVVQGTEAFF. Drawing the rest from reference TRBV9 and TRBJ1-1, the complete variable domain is DSGVTQTPKHLITATGQRVTLRCSPRSGDLSVYWYQQSLDQGLQFLIQYYNGEERAKGNILERFSAQQFPDLHSELNLSSLELGDSALYFCASSVVQGTEAFFGQGTRLTVV.

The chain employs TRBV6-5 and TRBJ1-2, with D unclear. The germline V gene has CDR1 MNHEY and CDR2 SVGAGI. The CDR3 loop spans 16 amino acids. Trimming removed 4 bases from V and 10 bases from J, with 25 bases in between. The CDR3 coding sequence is TGTGCCAGCAGTTTACTAGCAGAGGGCTACACGGCAGTCTACACCTTC. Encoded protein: CASSLLAEGYTAVYTF.

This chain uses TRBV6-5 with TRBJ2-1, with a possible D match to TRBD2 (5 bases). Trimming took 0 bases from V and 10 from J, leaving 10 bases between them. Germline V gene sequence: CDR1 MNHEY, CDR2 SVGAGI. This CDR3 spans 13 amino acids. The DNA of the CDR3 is TGTGCCAGCAGTTACTCGCTCCGGGAAGAGCAGTTCTTC. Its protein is CASSYSLREEQFF.

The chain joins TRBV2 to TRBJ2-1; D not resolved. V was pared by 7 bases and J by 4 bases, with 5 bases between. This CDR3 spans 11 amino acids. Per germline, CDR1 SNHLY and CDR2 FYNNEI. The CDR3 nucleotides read TGTGCCAGCATAAGGTACAATGAGCAGTTCTTC. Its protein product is CASIRYNEQFF.

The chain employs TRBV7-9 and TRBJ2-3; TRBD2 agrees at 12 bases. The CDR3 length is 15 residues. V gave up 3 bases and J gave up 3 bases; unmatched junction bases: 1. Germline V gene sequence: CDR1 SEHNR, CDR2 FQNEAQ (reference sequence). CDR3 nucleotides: TGTGCCAGCAGCTTTACTAGCGGGGGGACAGATACGCAGTATTTT. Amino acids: CASSFTSGGTDTQYF. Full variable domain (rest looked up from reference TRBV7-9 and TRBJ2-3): DTGVSQNPRHKITKRGQNVTFRCDPISEHNRLYWYRQTLGQGPEFLTYFQNEAQLEKSRLLSDRFSAERPKGSFSTLEIQRTEQGDSAMYLCASSFTSGGTDTQYFGPGTRLTVL.

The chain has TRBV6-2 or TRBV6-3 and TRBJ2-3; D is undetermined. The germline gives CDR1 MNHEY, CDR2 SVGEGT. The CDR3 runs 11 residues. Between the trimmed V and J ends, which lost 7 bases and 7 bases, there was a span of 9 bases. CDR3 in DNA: TGTGCCAGCATGTTGCGCCATACGCAGTATTTT. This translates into CASMLRHTQYF.

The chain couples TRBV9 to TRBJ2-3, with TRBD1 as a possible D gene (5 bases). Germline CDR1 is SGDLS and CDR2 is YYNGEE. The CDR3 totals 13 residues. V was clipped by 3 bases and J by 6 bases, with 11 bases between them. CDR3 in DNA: TGTGCCAGCAGCGACCGGTGGGGCGATACGCAGTATTTT. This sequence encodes CASSDRWGDTQYF. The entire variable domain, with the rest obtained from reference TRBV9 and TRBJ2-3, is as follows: DSGVTQTPKHLITATGQRVTLRCSPRSGDLSVYWYQQSLDQGLQFLIQYYNGEERAKGNILERFSAQQFPDLHSELNLSSLELGDSALYFCASSDRWGDTQYFGPGTRLTVL.

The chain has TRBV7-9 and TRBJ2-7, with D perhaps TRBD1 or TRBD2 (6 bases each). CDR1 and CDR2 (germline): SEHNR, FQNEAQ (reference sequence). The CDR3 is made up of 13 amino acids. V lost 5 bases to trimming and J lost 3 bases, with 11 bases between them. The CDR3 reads CASSAGGDYEQYF. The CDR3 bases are TGTGCCAGCAGCGCCGGGGGCGACTACGAGCAGTACTTC.

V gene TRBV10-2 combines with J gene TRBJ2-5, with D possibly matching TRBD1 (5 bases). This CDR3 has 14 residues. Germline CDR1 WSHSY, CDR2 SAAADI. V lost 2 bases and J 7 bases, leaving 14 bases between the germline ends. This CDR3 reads CASSEDLQGWTQYF. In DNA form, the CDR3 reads TGCGCCAGCAGTGAGGATTTGCAGGGCTGGACCCAGTACTTC.

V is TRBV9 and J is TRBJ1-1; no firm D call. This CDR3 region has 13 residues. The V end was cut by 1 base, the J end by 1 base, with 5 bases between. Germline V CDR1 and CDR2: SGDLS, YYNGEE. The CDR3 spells CASSVNTNTEAFF. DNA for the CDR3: TGTGCCAGCAGCGTAAACACGAACACTGAAGCTTTCTTT.

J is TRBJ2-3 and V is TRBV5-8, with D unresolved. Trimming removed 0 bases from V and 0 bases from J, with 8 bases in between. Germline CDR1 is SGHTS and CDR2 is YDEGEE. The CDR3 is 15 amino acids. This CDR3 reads CASSLAPRSTDTQYF. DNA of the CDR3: TGTGCCAGCAGCTTGGCCCCAAGAAGCACAGATACGCAGTATTTT.

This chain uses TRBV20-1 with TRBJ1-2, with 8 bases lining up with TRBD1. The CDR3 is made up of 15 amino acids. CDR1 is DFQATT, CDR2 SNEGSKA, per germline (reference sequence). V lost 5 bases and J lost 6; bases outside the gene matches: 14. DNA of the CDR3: TGCAGTGCTCCTCCGGACAGGGTTGACCTGGATGGCTACACCTTC. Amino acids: CSAPPDRVDLDGYTF.

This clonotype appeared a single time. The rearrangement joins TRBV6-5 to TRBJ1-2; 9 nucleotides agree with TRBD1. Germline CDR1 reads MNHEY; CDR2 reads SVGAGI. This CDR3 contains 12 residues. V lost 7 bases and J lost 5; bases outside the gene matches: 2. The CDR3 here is CASTGQGYGYTF. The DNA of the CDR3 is TGTGCCAGCACTGGACAGGGGTATGGCTACACCTTC.

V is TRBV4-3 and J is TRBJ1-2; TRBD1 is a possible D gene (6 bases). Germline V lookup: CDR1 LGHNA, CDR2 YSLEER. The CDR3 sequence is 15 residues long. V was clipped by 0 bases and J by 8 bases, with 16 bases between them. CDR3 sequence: CASSQDLRGAGGYTF. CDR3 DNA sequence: TGCGCCAGCAGCCAAGATCTCCGGGGGGCAGGCGGCTACACCTTC.

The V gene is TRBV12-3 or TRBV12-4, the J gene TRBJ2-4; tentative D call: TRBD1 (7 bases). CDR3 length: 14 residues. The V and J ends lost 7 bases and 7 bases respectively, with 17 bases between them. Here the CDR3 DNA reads TGTGCCAGCAACAACAGGGGACTGAGGAACATTCAGTACTTC. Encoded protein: CASNNRGLRNIQYF.

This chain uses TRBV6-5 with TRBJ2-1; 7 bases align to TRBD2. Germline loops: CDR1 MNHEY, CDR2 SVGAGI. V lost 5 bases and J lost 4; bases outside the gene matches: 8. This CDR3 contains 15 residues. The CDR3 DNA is TGTGCCAGCAGTAACCTCGGGGGGACTTACAATGAGCAGTTCTTC. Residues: CASSNLGGTYNEQFF.

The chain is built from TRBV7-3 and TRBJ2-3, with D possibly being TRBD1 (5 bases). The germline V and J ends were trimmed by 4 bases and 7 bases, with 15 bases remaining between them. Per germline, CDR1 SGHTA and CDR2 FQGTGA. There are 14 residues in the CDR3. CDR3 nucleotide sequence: TGTGCCAGCAGCTGGGGCGGCAACCCCAATACGCAGTATTTT. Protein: CASSWGGNPNTQYF.

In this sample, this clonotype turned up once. This chain's CDR3 is CASSFRTGTNSPLHF. The CDR3 nucleotides read TGTGCCAGCAGCTTCCGGACAGGGACAAATTCACCCCTCCACTTT. The rearrangement uses TRBV7-9 and TRBJ1-6; TRBD1 agrees at 8 bases. J lost 7 bases, V lost 3 bases, and 5 bases had no gene match. The germline CDR1 and CDR2 sequences are SEHNR and FQNEAQ (reference sequence). The CDR3 consists of 15 residues.

CDR3 protein: CASSVSGAYQPQHF. The CDR3 region has the DNA TGTGCCAGCAGTGTTTCAGGGGCGTATCAGCCCCAGCATTTT. This chain joins TRBV2 and TRBJ1-5; the D gene is possibly TRBD1 (6 bases). This CDR3 has 14 residues. Trimming shortened V by 4 bases and J by 5 bases, and 12 bases separated the two germline ends. CDR1 and CDR2 (germline): SNHLY, FYNNEI.

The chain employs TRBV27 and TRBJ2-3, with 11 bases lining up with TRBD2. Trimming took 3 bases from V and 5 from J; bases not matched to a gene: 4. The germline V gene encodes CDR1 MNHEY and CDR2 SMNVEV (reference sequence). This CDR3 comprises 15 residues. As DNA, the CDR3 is TGTGCCAGCAGTTTTACTAGCGGGGGTGGAGATACGCAGTATTTT. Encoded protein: CASSFTSGGGDTQYF.

This CDR3 reads CAISESGGGGNTEAFF. For the CDR3, the DNA is TGTGCCATCAGTGAGTCCGGGGGAGGGGGCAACACTGAAGCTTTCTTT. The V and J genes are TRBV10-3 and TRBJ1-1, with 7 nucleotides matching TRBD1. Germline CDR1 and CDR2: ENHRY and SYGVKD. The J segment lost 2 bases and the V segment lost 0 bases, leaving 6 bases of the junction unmatched. The CDR3 has 16 amino acids.

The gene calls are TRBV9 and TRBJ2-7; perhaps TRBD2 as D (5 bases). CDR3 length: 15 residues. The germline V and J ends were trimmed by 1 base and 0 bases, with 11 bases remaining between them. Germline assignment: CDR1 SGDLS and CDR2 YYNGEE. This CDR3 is CASSVSGISSYEQYF. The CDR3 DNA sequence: TGTGCCAGCAGCGTAAGCGGAATCAGCTCCTACGAGCAGTACTTC.